One sample yielded the 2 T cell receptor beta chains listed below, sequenced in a study of T cells in localized non-small cell lung cancer. Method: immunoSEQ multiplex PCR; TCRdb's copy keeps in-frame clones and lacks some. The sample lists nearly 40,000 clones; approximately 86% were seen once. The source material was peripheral blood, sampled before any cancer treatment. The source of these receptors is a man aged 18 to 50 with stage I lung adenocarcinoma.

The V gene is TRBV18, the J gene TRBJ2-4, with TRBD1 as a possible D gene (7 bases). This CDR3 is built from 17 residues. Trimming took off 6 bases at V and 3 bases at J, with 21 bases between the two ends. In germline, CDR1 is KGHSH, CDR2 LQKENI. CDR3 region: CASSPMEGANGKNIQYF. In DNA form, the CDR3 reads TGTGCCAGCTCCCCAATGGAGGGGGCGAATGGCAAAAACATTCAGTACTTC. Combining the CDR3 with reference TRBV18 and TRBJ2-4 gives the whole variable domain NAGVMQNPRHLVRRRGQEARLRCSPMKGHSHVYWYRQLPEEGLKFMVYLQKENIIDESGMPKERFSAEFPKEGPSILRIQQVVRGDSAAYFCASSPMEGANGKNIQYFGAGTRLSVL.

The chain has TRBV6-1 and TRBJ1-5, with 9 bases aligning to TRBD1. V gave up 6 bases and J gave up 4 bases; unmatched junction bases: 7. Per germline, CDR1 MNHNS and CDR2 SASEGT. The CDR3 extends over 15 amino acids. The CDR3, as DNA: TGTGCCAGCAGCCTGGGACAGGGATGGAATCAGCCCCAGCATTTT. This gives the protein CASSLGQGWNQPQHF.